The clone carrying this T cell receptor (beta chain) was picked up a small number of times. Germline trimming cut 0 bases from V and 3 bases from J; bases unmatched to any gene: 0. The germline gives CDR1 SGHNT, CDR2 YYREEE (reference sequence). This CDR3 is 15 amino acids long. The method was immunoSEQ multiplex PCR; TCRdb's version includes in-frame clones alone and lacks a portion of them. The sample records about 310,000 clones, over 75% being singletons. The sample belongs to a study of blood T cell repertoires in COVID-19. The chain employs TRBV5-4 and TRBJ2-7, with 13 bases that match TRBD2. The specimen was PBMCs or T cells enriched from blood (not recorded which). This clonotype originated in a woman aged 40 to 50 who had recovered from COVID-19. CDR3 DNA: TGTGCCAGCAGCTTGGGGACTAGCGGGGGCTACGAGCAGTACTTC. Its translation: CASSLGTSGGYEQYF.